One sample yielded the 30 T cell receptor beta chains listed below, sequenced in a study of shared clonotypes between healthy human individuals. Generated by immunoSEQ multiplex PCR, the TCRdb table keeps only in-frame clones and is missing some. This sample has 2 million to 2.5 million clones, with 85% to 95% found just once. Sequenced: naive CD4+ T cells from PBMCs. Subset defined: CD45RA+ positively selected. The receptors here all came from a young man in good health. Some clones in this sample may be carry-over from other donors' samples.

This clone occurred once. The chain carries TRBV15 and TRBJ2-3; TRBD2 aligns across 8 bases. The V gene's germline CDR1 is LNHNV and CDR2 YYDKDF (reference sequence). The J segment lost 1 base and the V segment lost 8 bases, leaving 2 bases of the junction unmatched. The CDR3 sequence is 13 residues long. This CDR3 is CATAAGGTDTQYF. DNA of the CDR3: TGTGCCACCGCAGCGGGAGGCACAGATACGCAGTATTTT.

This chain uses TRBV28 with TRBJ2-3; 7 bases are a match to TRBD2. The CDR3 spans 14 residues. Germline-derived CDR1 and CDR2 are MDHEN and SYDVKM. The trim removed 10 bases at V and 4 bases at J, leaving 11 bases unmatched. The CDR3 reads CATSGGGLPDTQYF. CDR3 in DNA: TGTGCCACCTCTGGGGGGGGACTTCCAGATACGCAGTATTTT.

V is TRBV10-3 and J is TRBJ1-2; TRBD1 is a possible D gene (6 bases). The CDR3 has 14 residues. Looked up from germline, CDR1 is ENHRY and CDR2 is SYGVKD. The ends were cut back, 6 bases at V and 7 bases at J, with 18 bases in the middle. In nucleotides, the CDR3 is TGTGCCATCAGGGTGGACAGATCCTCGGGTGGCTACACCTTC. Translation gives CAIRVDRSSGGYTF.

This CDR3 reads CASSYSAGVSYEQYF. The CDR3 nucleotides read TGTGCCAGCAGTTACTCAGCGGGAGTGTCCTACGAGCAGTACTTC. V gene TRBV6-5 combines with J gene TRBJ2-7, with TRBD2 matching 8 bases. Germline loops: CDR1 MNHEY, CDR2 SVGAGI. This CDR3 region has 15 residues. V shed 0 bases, J shed 1 base, and the junction held 2 bases outside the gene matches.

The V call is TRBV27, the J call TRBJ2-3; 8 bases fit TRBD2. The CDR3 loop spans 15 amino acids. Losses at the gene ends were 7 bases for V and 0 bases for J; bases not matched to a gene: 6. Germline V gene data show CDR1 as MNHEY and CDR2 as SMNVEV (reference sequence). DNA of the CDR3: TGTGCCAGCACCAAGGGCGGGGGGAGCACAGATACGCAGTATTTT. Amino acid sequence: CASTKGGGSTDTQYF.

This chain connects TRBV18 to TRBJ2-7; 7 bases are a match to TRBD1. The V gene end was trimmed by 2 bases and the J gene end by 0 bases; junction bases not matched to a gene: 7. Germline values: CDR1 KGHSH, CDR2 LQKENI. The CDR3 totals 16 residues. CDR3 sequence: CASSPSGQARSYEQYF. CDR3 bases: TGTGCCAGCTCACCAAGTGGACAGGCCCGCTCCTACGAGCAGTACTTC. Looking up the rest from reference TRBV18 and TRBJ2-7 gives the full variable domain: NAGVMQNPRHLVRRRGQEARLRCSPMKGHSHVYWYRQLPEEGLKFMVYLQKENIIDESGMPKERFSAEFPKEGPSILRIQQVVRGDSAAYFCASSPSGQARSYEQYFGPGTRLTVT.

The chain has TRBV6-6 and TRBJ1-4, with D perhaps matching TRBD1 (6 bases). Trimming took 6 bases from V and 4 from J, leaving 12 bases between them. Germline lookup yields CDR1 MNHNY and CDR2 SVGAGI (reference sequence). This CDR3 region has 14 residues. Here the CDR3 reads CASSPDRYNEKLFF. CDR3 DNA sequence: TGTGCCAGCAGCCCGGACAGATATAATGAAAAACTGTTTTTT.

The CDR3 loop is CASSQANGDTQYF. The CDR3, as DNA: TGCGCCAGCAGCCAAGCGAATGGGGATACGCAGTATTTT. The rearrangement links TRBV4-3 to TRBJ2-3; D is uncertain. Germline-derived CDR1 and CDR2 are LGHNA and YSLEER. The CDR3 consists of 13 residues. The V end was cut by 1 base, the J end by 6 bases, with 8 bases between.

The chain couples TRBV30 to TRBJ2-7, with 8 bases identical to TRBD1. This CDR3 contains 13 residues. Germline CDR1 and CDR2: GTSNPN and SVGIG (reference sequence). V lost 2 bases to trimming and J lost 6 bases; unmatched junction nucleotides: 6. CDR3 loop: CAWSPRTGSEQYF. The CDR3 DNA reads TGTGCCTGGAGTCCCAGGACAGGGAGCGAGCAGTACTTC. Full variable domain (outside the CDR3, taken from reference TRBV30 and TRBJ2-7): SQTIHQWPATLVQPVGSPLSLECTVEGTSNPNLYWYRQAAGRGLQLLFYSVGIGQISSEVPQNLSASRPQDRQFILSSKKLLLSDSGFYLCAWSPRTGSEQYFGPGTRLTVT.

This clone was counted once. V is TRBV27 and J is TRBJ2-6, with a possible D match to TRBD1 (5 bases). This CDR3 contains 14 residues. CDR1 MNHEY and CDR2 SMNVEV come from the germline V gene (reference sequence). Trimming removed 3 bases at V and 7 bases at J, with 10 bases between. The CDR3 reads CASSFSQGANVLTF. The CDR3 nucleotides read TGTGCCAGCAGTTTCTCCCAGGGCGCCAACGTCCTGACTTTC.

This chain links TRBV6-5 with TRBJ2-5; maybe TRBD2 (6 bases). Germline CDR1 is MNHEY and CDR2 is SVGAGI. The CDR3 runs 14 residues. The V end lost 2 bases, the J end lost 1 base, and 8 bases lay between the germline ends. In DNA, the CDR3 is TGTGCCAGCAGTTACGACGGGGGCCAAGAGACCCAGTACTTC. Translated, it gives CASSYDGGQETQYF.

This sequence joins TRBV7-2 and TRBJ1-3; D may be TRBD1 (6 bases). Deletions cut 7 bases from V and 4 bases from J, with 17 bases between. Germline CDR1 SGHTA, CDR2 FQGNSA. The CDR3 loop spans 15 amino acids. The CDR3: CASTLRQGKGNTIYF. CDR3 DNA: TGTGCCAGCACCCTGAGGCAGGGGAAGGGAAACACCATATATTTT.

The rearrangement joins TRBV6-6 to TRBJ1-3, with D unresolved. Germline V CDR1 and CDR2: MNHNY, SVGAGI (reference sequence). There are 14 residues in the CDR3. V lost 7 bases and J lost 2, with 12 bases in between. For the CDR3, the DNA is TGTGCCAGCACCGTGATCGGAACTGGAAACACCATATATTTT. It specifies CASTVIGTGNTIYF.

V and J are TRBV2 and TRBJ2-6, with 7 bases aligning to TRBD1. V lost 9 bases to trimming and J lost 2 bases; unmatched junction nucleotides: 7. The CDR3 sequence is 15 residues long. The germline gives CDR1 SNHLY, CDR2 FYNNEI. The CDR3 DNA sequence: TGTGCCAGTTTTAAAGGGGGCGCTGGGGCCAACGTCCTGACTTTC. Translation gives CASFKGGAGANVLTF.

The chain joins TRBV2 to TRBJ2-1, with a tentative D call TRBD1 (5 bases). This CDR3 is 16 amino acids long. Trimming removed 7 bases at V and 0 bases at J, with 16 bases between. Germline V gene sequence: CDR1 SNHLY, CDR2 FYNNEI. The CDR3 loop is CASTHPTGSSYNEQFF. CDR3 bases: TGTGCCAGCACTCATCCCACAGGAAGCTCCTACAATGAGCAGTTCTTC. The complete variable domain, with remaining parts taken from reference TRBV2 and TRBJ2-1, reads EPEVTQTPSHQVTQMGQEVILRCVPISNHLYFYWYRQILGQKVEFLVSFYNNEISEKSEIFDDQFSVERPDGSNFTLKIRSTKLEDSAMYFCASTHPTGSSYNEQFFGPGTRLTVL.

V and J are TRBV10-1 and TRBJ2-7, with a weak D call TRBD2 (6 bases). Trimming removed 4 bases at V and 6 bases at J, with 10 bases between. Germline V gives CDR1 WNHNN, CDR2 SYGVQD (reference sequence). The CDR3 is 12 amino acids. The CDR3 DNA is TGCGCCAGCAGTGGGCCGGGACTCGAGCAGTACTTC. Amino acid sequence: CASSGPGLEQYF.

CDR3 bases: TGCGCCAGCAGCCAAACTAGGGTGGCCTACGAGCAGTACTTC. Its translation is CASSQTRVAYEQYF. The V and J genes are TRBV4-3 and TRBJ2-7; tentative D call: TRBD2 (5 bases). The V end was cut by 2 bases, the J end by 2 bases, with 10 bases between. CDR1 LGHNA and CDR2 YSLEER come from the germline V gene. The CDR3 sequence is 14 residues long.

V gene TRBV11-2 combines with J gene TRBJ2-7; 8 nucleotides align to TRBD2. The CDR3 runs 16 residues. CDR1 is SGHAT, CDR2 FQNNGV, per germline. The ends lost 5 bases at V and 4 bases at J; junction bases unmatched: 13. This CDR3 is CASSLNGAGVIYEQYF. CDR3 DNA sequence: TGTGCCAGCAGCCTCAATGGAGCGGGAGTTATATACGAGCAGTACTTC.

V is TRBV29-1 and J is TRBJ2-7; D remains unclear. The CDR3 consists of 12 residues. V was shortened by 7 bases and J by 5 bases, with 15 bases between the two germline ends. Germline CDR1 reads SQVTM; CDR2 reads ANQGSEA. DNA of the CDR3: TGCAGCGGGAATGGTAGCAGCCACGAGCAGTACTTC. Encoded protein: CSGNGSSHEQYF.

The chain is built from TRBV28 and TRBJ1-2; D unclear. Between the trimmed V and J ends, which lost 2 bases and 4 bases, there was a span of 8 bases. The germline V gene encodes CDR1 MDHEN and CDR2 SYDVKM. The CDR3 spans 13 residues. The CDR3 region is CASSLISGYGYTF. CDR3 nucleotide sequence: TGTGCCAGCAGTTTAATCAGTGGCTATGGCTACACCTTC.

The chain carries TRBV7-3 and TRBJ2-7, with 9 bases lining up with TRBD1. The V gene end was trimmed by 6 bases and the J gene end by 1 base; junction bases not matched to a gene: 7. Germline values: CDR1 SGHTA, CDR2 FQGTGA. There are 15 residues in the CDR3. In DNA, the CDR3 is TGTGCCAGCAGTCACTGGGACAGGGCGTCCTACGAGCAGTACTTC. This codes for CASSHWDRASYEQYF.

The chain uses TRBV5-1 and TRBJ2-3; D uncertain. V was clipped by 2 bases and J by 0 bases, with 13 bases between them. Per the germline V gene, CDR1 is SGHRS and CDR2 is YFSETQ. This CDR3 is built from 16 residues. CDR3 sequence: CASSLLDPPSTDTQYF. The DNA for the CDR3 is TGCGCCAGCAGCTTACTCGACCCTCCTAGCACAGATACGCAGTATTTT. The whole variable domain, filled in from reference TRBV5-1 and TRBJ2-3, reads KAGVTQTPRYLIKTRGQQVTLSCSPISGHRSVSWYQQTPGQGLQFLFEYFSETQRNKGNFPGRFSGRQFSNSRSEMNVSTLELGDSALYLCASSLLDPPSTDTQYFGPGTRLTVL.

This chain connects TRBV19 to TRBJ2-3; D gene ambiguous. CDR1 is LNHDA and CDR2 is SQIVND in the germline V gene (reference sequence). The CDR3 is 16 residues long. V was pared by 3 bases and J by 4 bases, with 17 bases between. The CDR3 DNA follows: TGTGCCAGTAGTATTTTGGCGCCTTTATTCTCAGATACGCAGTATTTT. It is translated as CASSILAPLFSDTQYF.

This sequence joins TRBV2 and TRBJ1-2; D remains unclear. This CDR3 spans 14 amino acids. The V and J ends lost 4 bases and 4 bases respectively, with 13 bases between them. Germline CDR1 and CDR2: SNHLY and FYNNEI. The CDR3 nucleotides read TGTGCCAGCAGTGTCAGTAGAGGGAGCTATGGCTACACCTTC. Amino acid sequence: CASSVSRGSYGYTF. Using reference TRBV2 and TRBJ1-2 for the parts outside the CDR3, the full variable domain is EPEVTQTPSHQVTQMGQEVILRCVPISNHLYFYWYRQILGQKVEFLVSFYNNEISEKSEIFDDQFSVERPDGSNFTLKIRSTKLEDSAMYFCASSVSRGSYGYTFGSGTRLTVV.

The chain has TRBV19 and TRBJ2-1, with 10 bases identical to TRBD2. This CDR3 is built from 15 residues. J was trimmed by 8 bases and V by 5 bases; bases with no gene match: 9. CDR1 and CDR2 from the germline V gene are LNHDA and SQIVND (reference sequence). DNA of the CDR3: TGTGCCAGTAGTGGGGAGCTAGCGGGAGTCTATGAGCAGTTCTTC. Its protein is CASSGELAGVYEQFF.

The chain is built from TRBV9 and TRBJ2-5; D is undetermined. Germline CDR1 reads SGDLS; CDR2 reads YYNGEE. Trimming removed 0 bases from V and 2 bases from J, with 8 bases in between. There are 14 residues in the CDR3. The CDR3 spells CASSVGPDQETQYF. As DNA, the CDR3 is TGTGCCAGCAGCGTAGGCCCCGATCAAGAGACCCAGTACTTC.

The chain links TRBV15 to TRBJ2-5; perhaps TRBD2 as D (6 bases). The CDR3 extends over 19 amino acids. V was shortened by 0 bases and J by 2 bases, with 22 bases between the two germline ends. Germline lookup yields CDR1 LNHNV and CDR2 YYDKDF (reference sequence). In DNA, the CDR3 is TGTGCCACCAGCAGAGATGCAAGCGGGTTTCAATCAGTTCAAGAGACCCAGTACTTC. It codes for CATSRDASGFQSVQETQYF.

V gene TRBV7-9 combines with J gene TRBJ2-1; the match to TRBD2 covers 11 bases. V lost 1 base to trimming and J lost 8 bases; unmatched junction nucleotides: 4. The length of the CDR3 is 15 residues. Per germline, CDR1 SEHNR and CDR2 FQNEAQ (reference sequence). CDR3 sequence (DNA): TGTGCCAGCAGCTTAGGTAGCGGGAGGGCGCATGAGCAGTTCTTC. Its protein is CASSLGSGRAHEQFF.

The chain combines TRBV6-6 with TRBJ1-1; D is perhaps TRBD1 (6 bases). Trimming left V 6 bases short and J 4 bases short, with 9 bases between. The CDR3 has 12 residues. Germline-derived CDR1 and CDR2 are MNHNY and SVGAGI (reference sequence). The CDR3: CASSKGGTEAFF. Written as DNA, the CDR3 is TGTGCCAGCAGCAAAGGGGGCACTGAAGCTTTCTTT.

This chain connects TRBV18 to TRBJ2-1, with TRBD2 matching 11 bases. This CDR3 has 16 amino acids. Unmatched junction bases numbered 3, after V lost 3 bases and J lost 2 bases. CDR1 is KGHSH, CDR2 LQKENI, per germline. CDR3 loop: CASSPTSGIAYNEQFF. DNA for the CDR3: TGTGCCAGCTCACCGACTAGCGGGATTGCCTACAATGAGCAGTTCTTC.